The 15 T cell receptor beta chains below all came from one sample that was sequenced in a study of blood T cell repertoires in COVID-19. TCRdb keeps only in-frame clones here, not all; method: immunoSEQ multiplex PCR. The sample includes some 240,000 clones, approximately 83% seen only once; the top ten take roughly 3.5%. Sequenced sample: PBMCs or T cells enriched from blood (not recorded which). Receptor source: a woman between 40 and 50 years old with acute COVID-19.

V usage is TRBV11-2 and J usage is TRBJ2-7; 14 positions agree with TRBD2. V lost 0 bases to trimming and J lost 6 bases; unmatched junction nucleotides: 7. CDR1 and CDR2 (germline): SGHAT, FQNNGV. The CDR3 spans 17 residues. The CDR3 is CASSLDLGTSGSGEQYF. DNA for the CDR3: TGTGCCAGCAGCTTAGACCTCGGGACTAGCGGGAGCGGCGAGCAGTACTTC.

On this clone: A junction boundary mismatches the germline segment, possibly from a read error. The chain has TRBV11-2 and TRBJ2-7; TRBD2 agrees at 7 bases. This CDR3 spans 14 amino acids. Per the germline V gene, CDR1 is SGHAT and CDR2 is FQNNGV. The CDR3 nucleotides read TGTGCCAGCAACTTAGCGGGTAGCTCCTACGAGCAGTACTTC. This codes for CASNLAGSSYEQYF.

The rearrangement links TRBV5-6 to TRBJ2-2; D is uncertain. Germline V gives CDR1 SGHDT, CDR2 YYEEEE. CDR3 size: 12 residues. Trimming cost V 7 bases and J 6 bases, with 10 bases left between them. For the CDR3, the DNA is TGTGCCAGCCGAGGTGGTCCCGGGGAGCTGTTTTTT. Translated, it gives CASRGGPGELFF.

This rearrangement joins TRBV6-1 to TRBJ2-7; TRBD2 matches at 9 bases. V lost 2 bases, J lost 5 bases, and 7 bases stayed unmatched. The germline V gene encodes CDR1 MNHNS and CDR2 SASEGT. This CDR3 has 15 residues. The DNA for the CDR3 is TGTGCCAGCAGTGAATTTGGACTAGCGATCGACGAGCAGTACTTC. Translated, it gives CASSEFGLAIDEQYF.

The rearrangement uses TRBV2 and TRBJ2-2; 10 nucleotides align to TRBD1. CDR3 length: 14 residues. Unmatched junction bases numbered 4, after V lost 6 bases and J lost 6 bases. Germline-derived CDR1 and CDR2 are SNHLY and FYNNEI. Here the CDR3 DNA reads TGTGCCAGCAGGGGGACAGGGGCGGCCGGGGAGCTGTTTTTT. This encodes CASRGTGAAGELFF. Using reference TRBV2 and TRBJ2-2 for the parts outside the CDR3, the full variable domain is EPEVTQTPSHQVTQMGQEVILRCVPISNHLYFYWYRQILGQKVEFLVSFYNNEISEKSEIFDDQFSVERPDGSNFTLKIRSTKLEDSAMYFCASRGTGAAGELFFGEGSRLTVL.

The V call is TRBV5-1, the J call TRBJ1-1, with TRBD1 matching 9 bases. J gave up 1 base and V 4 bases, and 8 bases lay outside the gene matches. In germline, CDR1 is SGHRS, CDR2 YFSETQ. The CDR3 has 16 residues. The CDR3 sequence: CASSGTGGRGNTEAFF. The CDR3 coding sequence is TGCGCCAGCAGCGGAACAGGGGGCCGTGGGAACACTGAAGCTTTCTTT.

This chain connects TRBV7-2 to TRBJ2-5, with a tentative D call TRBD2 (6 bases). This CDR3 region has 16 residues. Trimming cost V 1 base and J 1 base, with 13 bases left between them. The germline V gene encodes CDR1 SGHTA and CDR2 FQGNSA. The CDR3 protein is CASSLVGGAVQETQYF. The CDR3 coding sequence is TGTGCCAGCAGCTTAGTGGGGGGAGCGGTCCAAGAGACCCAGTACTTC.

As to this clone: An end of the junction differs from the germline gene, which may be a read error. The chain employs TRBV7-8 and TRBJ1-5, with TRBD1 identical over 12 bases. Per germline, CDR1 SGHVS and CDR2 FQNEAQ. This CDR3 contains 16 residues. The DNA for the CDR3 is TGTGCCAGCAGCCTAGCGGGACAGGGGGCGGGTCAGCCCCAGCATTTT. Translation gives CASSLAGQGAGQPQHF. The full variable domain, rest sourced from reference TRBV7-8 and TRBJ1-5, is GAGVSQSPRYKVAKRGQDVALRCDPISGHVSLFWYQQALGQGPEFLTYFQNEAQLDKSGLPSDRFFAERPEGSVSTLKIQRTQQEDSAVYLCASSLAGQGAGQPQHFGDGTRLSIL.

This chain uses TRBV7-9 with TRBJ1-3; D is undetermined. CDR1 SEHNR and CDR2 FQNEAQ come from the germline V gene (reference sequence). The CDR3 extends over 14 amino acids. The germline V and J ends were trimmed by 5 bases and 0 bases, with 8 bases remaining between them. CDR3 protein: CASSAITSGNTIYF. DNA for the CDR3: TGTGCCAGCAGCGCGATAACCTCTGGAAACACCATATATTTT.

This clone was recorded only once. The chain combines TRBV9 with TRBJ2-3, with TRBD2 matching over 9 bases. V gave up 0 bases and J gave up 3 bases; unmatched junction bases: 11. CDR1 and CDR2 from the germline V gene are SGDLS and YYNGEE. CDR3 length: 18 amino acids. In DNA, the CDR3 is TGTGCCAGCAGCGTAGCCCTAATAGCGGGAGCGGCGACAGATACGCAGTATTTT. As protein: CASSVALIAGAATDTQYF.

This clone was seen only a few times. The chain employs TRBV2 and TRBJ1-2, with 9 positions matching TRBD1. The ends lost 8 bases at V and 7 bases at J; junction bases unmatched: 5. This CDR3 comprises 12 residues. Germline V gives CDR1 SNHLY, CDR2 FYNNEI. As DNA, the CDR3 is TGTGCCAGCCGGGACAGGGAACGTGGCTACACCTTC. Its translation is CASRDRERGYTF.

The chain couples TRBV24-1 to TRBJ2-1, with 16 bases aligning to TRBD2. The CDR3 runs to 16 residues. Germline lookup yields CDR1 KGHDR and CDR2 SFDVKD. V trimming: 5 bases; J trimming: 6 bases; junction bases outside the gene matches: 3. The CDR3 bases are TGTGCCACCAGTGTCGGGACTAGCGGGAGGGCCAATGAGCAGTTCTTC. This translates into CATSVGTSGRANEQFF.

The V call is TRBV6-1, the J call TRBJ1-2; 9 nucleotides align to TRBD1. The germline V gene encodes CDR1 MNHNS and CDR2 SASEGT. The V and J ends lost 1 base and 4 bases, in that order; junction bases with no gene match: 7. The CDR3 consists of 16 residues. CDR3 bases: TGTGCCAGCAGTGAAGTTTCCGGGACAGGGTCCTATGGCTACACCTTC. This codes for CASSEVSGTGSYGYTF.

The V gene is TRBV7-8, the J gene TRBJ2-2; D may be TRBD1 (5 bases). CDR1 SGHVS and CDR2 FQNEAQ come from the germline V gene. Trimming took off 1 base at V and 4 bases at J, with 7 bases between the two ends. The length of the CDR3 is 14 residues. The CDR3, as DNA: TGTGCCAGCAGCTTAGGACAGTCCACCGGGGAGCTGTTTTTT. Its translation: CASSLGQSTGELFF.

The chain carries TRBV14 and TRBJ1-1, with D unresolved. V was shortened by 1 base and J by 6 bases, with 15 bases between the two germline ends. This CDR3 is built from 15 residues. The germline V gene encodes CDR1 SGHDN and CDR2 FVKESK. The CDR3 here is CASSQASTPHAEAFF. DNA for the CDR3: TGTGCCAGCAGCCAAGCCTCCACCCCACACGCTGAAGCTTTCTTT.